These 19 T cell receptor beta chains share one sample of origin, sequenced in a study of blood T cells in healthy people across ages. A second PCR of about 7 to 12 cycles used a sample-barcoded 5' primer and a J-beta primer mix. TCRdb reprocessed the 5' RACE reads via MiXCR and lists one record per CDR3 protein. The repertoire consists of about 580,000 distinct CDR3 sequences, with 47% occurring once and the leading ten covering around 23%. The sample taken for sequencing was blood. The receptor source for this set is an elderly man in good health.

This rearrangement joins TRBV7-3 to TRBJ2-1; 7 bases line up with TRBD2. The length of the CDR3 is 15 residues. From germline, CDR1 is SGHTA and CDR2 FQGTGA. The trim removed 1 base at V and 6 bases at J, leaving 6 bases unmatched. CDR3: CASSLIRGSGNEQFF. In nucleotides, the CDR3 is TGTGCCAGCAGCTTAATCCGCGGGAGTGGCAATGAGCAGTTCTTC.

This chain connects TRBV7-6 to TRBJ2-7; possible D gene TRBD1, 5 bases. The CDR3 has 14 amino acids. Trimming shortened V by 5 bases and J by 3 bases, and 14 bases separated the two germline ends. Germline lookup yields CDR1 SGHVS and CDR2 FNYEAQ. CDR3 sequence reads: CASSNQGRYYEQYF. For the CDR3, the DNA is TGTGCCAGCAGCAATCAGGGCCGTTACTACGAGCAGTACTTC.

The genes are TRBV12-3 or TRBV12-4 and TRBJ2-4; tentatively, D is TRBD2 (5 bases). Deletions cut 6 bases from V and 8 bases from J, with 14 bases between. The CDR3 totals 13 residues. Here the CDR3 reads CASREEAEDIQYF. As DNA, the CDR3 is TGTGCCAGCAGGGAGGAGGCCGAGGACATTCAGTACTTC.

The chain joins TRBV7-3 to TRBJ2-1; tentatively, D is TRBD2 (5 bases). Looked up from germline, CDR1 is SGHTA and CDR2 is FQGTGA. The CDR3 has 14 residues. Trimming shortened V by 2 bases and J by 6 bases, and 11 bases separated the two germline ends. The CDR3, as DNA: TGTGCCAGCAGCTTAGAGGGTGCCCCCAATGAGCAGTTCTTC. This sequence encodes CASSLEGAPNEQFF.

This clonotype was seen more than once but under ten times. The chain recombines TRBV6-2 or TRBV6-3 with TRBJ2-7; 9 bases fit TRBD2. The CDR3 spans 13 residues. From germline, CDR1 is MNHEY and CDR2 SVGEGT. V lost 7 bases to trimming and J lost 3 bases; unmatched junction nucleotides: 4. CDR3 protein: CASIAGAGYEQYF. The CDR3 DNA reads TGTGCCAGCATAGCGGGAGCGGGCTACGAGCAGTACTTC.

Worth noting for this clonotype: An end of the junction differs from the germline gene, which may be a read error. This sequence joins TRBV25-1 and TRBJ2-6; possibly TRBD1 or TRBD2 for D (5 bases each). This CDR3 is built from 15 residues. Germline V gives CDR1 MGHDK, CDR2 SYGVNS. The CDR3 is CASSFGTRGANVPTF. CDR3 sequence (DNA): TGTGCCAGCAGCTTTGGAACAAGAGGGGCCAACGTCCCGACTTTC.

At least ten counts were recorded for this clonotype. The rearrangement uses TRBV9 and TRBJ2-1, with 11 bases fitting TRBD2. Germline V lookup: CDR1 SGDLS, CDR2 YYNGEE. The CDR3 loop spans 18 amino acids. V dropped 0 bases and J dropped 7; count of bases not matched to a gene: 12. The CDR3 spells CASSVELDSGRAGNEQFF. As DNA, the CDR3 is TGTGCCAGCAGCGTAGAGCTCGATAGCGGGAGGGCCGGTAATGAGCAGTTCTTC.

This clonotype was seen more than once but under ten times. The V call is TRBV7-2, the J call TRBJ2-7, with D unresolved. The V end lost 5 bases, the J end lost 6 bases, and 14 bases lay between the germline ends. Germline V gene sequence: CDR1 SGHTA, CDR2 FQGNSA. The length of the CDR3 is 13 residues. DNA for the CDR3: TGTGCCAGCAGCCAACCCTCCTTATCCGAGCAGTACTTC. Translated, it gives CASSQPSLSEQYF.

The chain couples TRBV24-1 to TRBJ2-7; TRBD2 is a possible D gene (6 bases). Germline CDR1 reads KGHDR; CDR2 reads SFDVKD. CDR3 length: 18 residues. V lost 0 bases and J 2 bases, leaving 19 bases between the germline ends. The CDR3 reads CATSDLGGARIDPYEQYF. CDR3 bases: TGTGCCACCAGTGATTTGGGCGGGGCACGGATAGACCCCTACGAGCAGTACTTC.

V is TRBV20-1 and J is TRBJ1-4, with TRBD1 as a possible D gene (6 bases). CDR1 DFQATT and CDR2 SNEGSKA come from the germline V gene (reference sequence). Deletions cut 4 bases from V and 7 bases from J, with 16 bases between. This CDR3 contains 14 residues. The CDR3 spells CSAKDWGRGEKLFF. CDR3 DNA sequence: TGCAGTGCTAAAGATTGGGGGCGAGGTGAAAAACTGTTTTTT.

This clonotype has more than one count but fewer than ten. This rearrangement joins TRBV7-9 to TRBJ2-3; unclear D gene. The V end was cut by 3 bases, the J end by 2 bases, with 6 bases between. The CDR3 covers 13 residues. Germline values: CDR1 SEHNR, CDR2 FQNEAQ (reference sequence). As DNA, the CDR3 is TGTGCCAGCAGCTTCCCGAACACAGATACGCAGTATTTT. Its translation is CASSFPNTDTQYF.

Remarks on this clonotype: With a much larger clone just one base away, this may be a read error. This chain connects TRBV6-6 to TRBJ2-1; the D gene could be TRBD1 or TRBD2 (6 bases each). Germline CDR1 and CDR2: MNHNY and SVGAGI (reference sequence). V dropped 8 bases and J dropped 13 bases, with 18 bases sitting between them. The CDR3 has 12 amino acids. The CDR3 nucleotides are TGTGCCAGCCTACAGGGAGGCGCGACCCAGTTCTTC. Protein sequence: CASLQGGATQFF.

The sample holds many counts of this clonotype. This chain joins TRBV6-5 and TRBJ2-5; tentative D call: TRBD1 (6 bases). CDR1 MNHEY and CDR2 SVGAGI come from the germline V gene. V was shortened by 6 bases and J by 4 bases, with 12 bases between the two germline ends. The CDR3 length is 13 residues. CDR3 protein: CASRTQGRETQYF. The DNA for the CDR3 is TGTGCCAGCAGGACACAGGGAAGAGAGACCCAGTACTTC.

This chain joins TRBV6-1 and TRBJ2-7; unclear D gene. Per germline, CDR1 MNHNS and CDR2 SASEGT. Deletions cut 2 bases from V and 10 bases from J, with 15 bases between. This CDR3 is built from 13 residues. The CDR3, as DNA: TGTGCCAGCAGTGAACCCAAAGACGGTTCCCAGTACTTC. Translation: CASSEPKDGSQYF.

The genes are TRBV21-1 and TRBJ1-2. TRBV21-1 is marked as a pseudogene. This CDR3 has 14 residues. CDR3 in DNA: TGTGCCAGCAGCAAAGGTGCAGAAAACTATGGCTACACCTTC. Amino acid sequence: CASSKGAENYGYTF.

The chain uses TRBV20-1 and TRBJ2-3; no firm D call. This CDR3 has 14 amino acids. From germline, CDR1 is DFQATT and CDR2 SNEGSKA (reference sequence). The ends were cut back, 1 base at V and 6 bases at J, with 14 bases in the middle. This CDR3 is CSARGGRPADTQYF. CDR3 coding DNA: TGCAGTGCTAGAGGAGGACGGCCGGCCGATACGCAGTATTTT.

Worth noting for this clonotype: A much larger clone lies one base from this, so it may be a read error. The V call is TRBV6-6, the J call TRBJ2-7; D remains ambiguous. The CDR3 runs to 13 residues. The V and J ends lost 5 bases and 7 bases respectively, with 15 bases between them. CDR1 and CDR2 from the germline V gene are MNHNY and SVGAGI (reference sequence). The DNA for the CDR3 is TGTGCCAGCAGTCTTGGCCCACTCGGGGAGCAGTACTTC. This sequence encodes CASSLGPLGEQYF.

Only a few counts were recorded for this clonotype. The V gene is TRBV3-1, the J gene TRBJ1-2; TRBD1 might be the D (5 bases). In germline, CDR1 is LGHDT, CDR2 YNNKEL (reference sequence). Trimming removed 0 bases at V and 0 bases at J, with 5 bases between. The CDR3 sequence is 14 residues long. This CDR3 reads CASSQEGPNYGYTF. CDR3 nucleotides: TGTGCCAGCAGCCAAGAGGGACCTAACTATGGCTACACCTTC.

This clonotype was observed once. The junction departs from the called germline gene at one end, perhaps through a read error. CDR3 amino acids: CVSSVGGGAHNEQFF. The CDR3 DNA sequence: TGTGTCAGCAGCGTAGGAGGGGGCGCCCACAATGAGCAGTTCTTC. The V gene is TRBV9, the J gene TRBJ2-1; D perhaps matches TRBD1 (7 bases). The germline V gene has CDR1 SGDLS and CDR2 YYNGEE. CDR3 length: 15 amino acids. The full variable domain, rest sourced from reference TRBV9 and TRBJ2-1, is DSGVTQTPKHLITATGQRVTLRCSPRSGDLSVYWYQQSLDQGLQFLIQYYNGEERAKGNILERFSAQQFPDLHSELNLSSLELGDSALYFCVSSVGGGAHNEQFFGPGTRLTVL.